A selection of T cell receptor beta chains follows, all from one sample in a study of blood T cell repertoires in COVID-19. Clones were sequenced by immunoSEQ multiplex PCR, and TCRdb holds only the in-frame ones, with some missing. The repertoire holds 150,000 to 200,000 clones, with 70% to 90% as singletons. Source material: peripheral blood. The receptors here all came from a man aged 55-75 years with COVID-19, enrolled during active disease. The CDR3 runs from the conserved cysteine through the conserved F or W. D genes are given only for firm matches. Clone size appears in some rows only: once, few, many, or a class for an expanded clone.

D: .
V: TRBV20-1
size: .
J: TRBJ2-1
DNA: TGCAGTGCTAGTCTCCTCTCGGTCGCCCCCAATGAGCAGTTCTTC
CDR3: CSASLLSVAPNEQFF

D: .
V: TRBV30
size: few
J: TRBJ1-2
DNA: TGTGCCTGGAGTGTAGGGGATGGCTACACCTTC
CDR3: CAWSVGDGYTF

D: .
V: TRBV30
size: once
J: TRBJ1-2
DNA: TGTGCCTGGAGTTTACAGGGAGATGATGGCTACACCTTC
CDR3: CAWSLQGDDGYTF

D: .
V: TRBV5-1
size: .
J: TRBJ1-4
DNA: TGCGCCAGCAGCTTGACCACAGGGTCCGCGGGTGAAAAACTGTTTTTT
CDR3: CASSLTTGSAGEKLFF

D: .
V: TRBV7-9
size: .
J: TRBJ2-7
DNA: TGTGCCAGCAGCTCCCAGGGAGGATCCTACGAGCAGTACTTC
CDR3: CASSSQGGSYEQYF

D: .
V: TRBV24-1
size: .
J: TRBJ2-3
DNA: TGTGCCACCAGTGATTTGGGCCTAGCCGAGGTAGGGGATACGCAGTATTTT
CDR3: CATSDLGLAEVGDTQYF

D: TRBD1
V: TRBV9
size: once
J: TRBJ1-3
DNA: TGTGCCAGCAGCACCCGGGGACAGGCGGATGGAAACACCATATATTTT
CDR3: CASSTRGQADGNTIYF

D: .
V: TRBV18
size: .
J: TRBJ1-4
DNA: TGTGCCAGCTCACCCAACGGCAGGGGCCTAAATGAAAAACTGTTTTTT
CDR3: CASSPNGRGLNEKLFF

D: TRBD1
V: TRBV11-2
size: .
J: TRBJ2-2
DNA: TGTGCCAGCAGCCGGACAGGATCGAACACCGGGGAGCTGTTTTTT
CDR3: CASSRTGSNTGELFF

D: .
V: TRBV7-9
size: .
J: TRBJ1-1
DNA: TGTGCCAGCAGCTTACAGGGAAAGGTCACTGAAGCTTTCTTT
CDR3: CASSLQGKVTEAFF

D: TRBD1
V: TRBV14
size: .
J: TRBJ2-5
DNA: TGTGCCAGCAGCCAGGACAGGGGGACCCAGTACTTC
CDR3: CASSQDRGTQYF

D: .
V: TRBV4-1
size: few
J: TRBJ1-4
DNA: TGCGCCAGCAGCCAAGTCATGACCACAGGTGAAAAACTGTTTTTT
CDR3: CASSQVMTTGEKLFF

D: .
V: TRBV5-1
size: .
J: TRBJ1-1
DNA: TGCGCCAGCAGCTCGACAGCGGGAATGAACACTGAAGCTTTCTTT
CDR3: CASSSTAGMNTEAFF

D: TRBD1
V: TRBV11-3
size: few
J: TRBJ2-2
DNA: TGTGCCAGCAGCTCATGGGGACAGGGGACCGGGGAGCTGTTTTTT
CDR3: CASSSWGQGTGELFF

D: TRBD2
V: TRBV28
size: .
J: TRBJ2-2
DNA: TGTGCCAGCAGTTTATTGGTCCTCTTTAGCGGGAGGGAGGACACCGGGGAGCTGTTTTTT
CDR3: CASSLLVLFSGREDTGELFF

D: TRBD1
V: TRBV2
size: few
J: TRBJ1-2
DNA: TGTGCCAGCATTCCGGGACAGAACTATGGCTACACCTTC
CDR3: CASIPGQNYGYTF

D: .
V: TRBV13
size: .
J: TRBJ1-1
DNA: TGTGCCAGCAGCCCCCCACCGGGAAGTAACACTGAAGCTTTCTTT
CDR3: CASSPPPGSNTEAFF

D: TRBD1
V: TRBV5-4
size: few
J: TRBJ2-3
DNA: TGTGCCAGCAGCCAGGACGCCGGGACAGAGACCACAGATACGCAGTATTTT
CDR3: CASSQDAGTETTDTQYF

D: .
V: TRBV9
size: .
J: TRBJ2-5
DNA: TGTGCCAGCAGCGTAGAGCCAGGGGAAGAGACCCAGTACTTC
CDR3: CASSVEPGEETQYF

D: .
V: TRBV7-9
size: .
J: TRBJ2-5
DNA: TGTGCCAGCAGCTTGAACAGAGAGACCCAGTACTTC
CDR3: CASSLNRETQYF

D: .
V: TRBV27
size: .
J: TRBJ1-6
DNA: TGTGCCAGCAGTTTCGTGGGGGGACGTTCACCCCTCCACTTT
CDR3: CASSFVGGRSPLHF

D: .
V: TRBV5-5
size: .
J: TRBJ1-4
DNA: TGTGCCAGCAGCTTGGAGGCGGTTGCAACTAATGAAAAACTGTTTTTT
CDR3: CASSLEAVATNEKLFF

D: TRBD1
V: TRBV30
size: .
J: TRBJ1-6
DNA: TGTGCCTGCCCTGACAGGGGAAATTCACCCCTCCACTTT
CDR3: CACPDRGNSPLHF

D: .
V: TRBV18
size: few
J: TRBJ1-4
DNA: TGTGCCAGCGTACGGGGGGATAACGAAAAACTGTTTTTT
CDR3: CASVRGDNEKLFF

D: .
V: TRBV28
size: .
J: TRBJ2-7
DNA: TGTGCCAGCAGTCACCCCCGCGGGAAGGCGTCCTACGAGCAGTACTTC
CDR3: CASSHPRGKASYEQYF

D: .
V: TRBV7-9
size: .
J: TRBJ1-5
DNA: TGTGCCAGCAGTACGGGGGTAGCCAATCAGCCCCAGCATTTT
CDR3: CASSTGVANQPQHF

D: TRBD1
V: TRBV19
size: .
J: TRBJ2-2
DNA: TGTGCCAGTAGTCCCGACAGGGTGGGACCCGGGGAGCTGTTTTTT
CDR3: CASSPDRVGPGELFF

D: TRBD2
V: TRBV10-1
size: few
J: TRBJ2-3
DNA: TGCGCCAGCAGCCTAGCGGGAGGGCCTGCAGATACGCAGTATTTT
CDR3: CASSLAGGPADTQYF

D: .
V: TRBV7-7
size: .
J: TRBJ2-3
DNA: TGTGCCAGCAGCTTACGGGAGCGGGATACGCAGTATTTT
CDR3: CASSLRERDTQYF

D: TRBD1
V: TRBV5-1
size: .
J: TRBJ2-7
DNA: TGCGCCAGCAGCTATGACAGGGCGAGGGCTTCCTACGAGCAGTACTTC
CDR3: CASSYDRARASYEQYF